These 24 T cell receptor beta chains were sequenced from one sample in a study of regulatory T cells in long-lasting Graves disease. Time point indicated: newly diagnosed GD, antithyroid drugs for less than 3 months. RNA from PBMCs was the source of the TCR library. Sequencing libraries for TCR beta were prepared with iRepertoire HTBI primers and Arm-PCR of CDR3 regions. TCRdb ran MiXCR on the multiplex PCR reads and lists one entry per CDR3 protein. The sample holds 550,000 to 650,000 distinct CDR3 sequences, about 16% seen once. The sample also formed part of further work on T cells in Graves' hyperthyroidism and ophthalmopathy.

Sequenced here: peripheral blood mononuclear cells (PBMCs), sampled at new diagnosis, from a patient treated with antithyroid drugs. Receptors were obtained from a man younger than 30 with Graves disease.

This clonotype was observed at least ten times. J is TRBJ2-1 and V is TRBV20-1, with D perhaps matching TRBD1 (5 bases). The CDR3 contains 16 residues. From germline, CDR1 is DFQATT and CDR2 SNEGSKA (reference sequence). V gave up 3 bases and J gave up 4 bases, with 19 bases separating them. CDR3 coding DNA: TGCAGTGCTAGGTCACTTCCAGGGATCGTTTACAATGAGCAGTTCTTC. Protein product: CSARSLPGIVYNEQFF.

This clonotype was found many times. The chain uses TRBV11-2 and TRBJ2-3; D perhaps matches TRBD2 (6 bases). The germline V gene encodes CDR1 SGHAT and CDR2 FQNNGV. Trimming shortened V by 4 bases and J by 4 bases, and 12 bases separated the two germline ends. The CDR3 spans 14 residues. CDR3 bases: TGTGCCAGCAGCTCAGCTAGCGACGCAGATACGCAGTATTTT. It yields the protein CASSSASDADTQYF.

This clonotype was detected ten times or more. The J gene is TRBJ2-3, the V gene TRBV12-3 or TRBV12-4; 9 bases match TRBD2. Unmatched junction bases numbered 6, after V lost 6 bases and J lost 2 bases. This CDR3 region has 15 residues. The DNA for the CDR3 is TGTGCCAGCAGCCCTAGCGGGACGATCACAGATACGCAGTATTTT. Protein product: CASSPSGTITDTQYF.

In its sample, this clonotype was seen many times. This chain uses TRBV28 with TRBJ2-7, with unresolved D. V was trimmed by 10 bases and J by 4 bases, leaving 11 bases between them. In germline, CDR1 is MDHEN, CDR2 SYDVKM. The CDR3 spans 11 residues. The CDR3 nucleotides are TGTGCCACCGAAGGAATATACGAGCAGTACTTC. Its protein is CATEGIYEQYF.

About this clonotype: The conserved phenylalanine or tryptophan is not found at the CDR3 terminus, so this likely reflects a read error. The chain uses TRBV12-3 or TRBV12-4 and TRBJ2-1; no clear D. Between the trimmed V and J ends, which lost 6 bases and 4 bases, there was a span of 13 bases. This CDR3 is 14 amino acids long. The CDR3 here is CASSLVQPYNEQFL. The CDR3 region has the DNA TGTGCCAGCAGCCTCGTCCAACCTTACAATGAGCAGTTCCTC.

This clonotype was seen ten or more times. The chain uses TRBV5-1 and TRBJ2-3, with D tentatively TRBD2 (5 bases). The CDR3 loop spans 14 amino acids. Germline CDR1 reads SGHRS; CDR2 reads YFSETQ. Trimming took off 5 bases at V and 0 bases at J, with 10 bases between the two ends. CDR3 in amino acids: CASREEDSTDTQYF. The CDR3 nucleotides read TGCGCCAGCAGGGAGGAGGACAGCACAGATACGCAGTATTTT.

The J gene is TRBJ2-1, the V gene TRBV7-9; D possibly corresponds to TRBD2 (6 bases). The CDR3 is made up of 15 amino acids. CDR1 and CDR2 from the germline V gene are SEHNR and FQNEAQ (reference sequence). With 1 base removed from V and 6 bases from J, the gap between germline ends came to 13 bases. CDR3 in DNA: TGTGCCAGCAGCTTAGATGGGGGAGGCAGCAATGAGCAGTTCTTC. Amino acid sequence: CASSLDGGGSNEQFF. Based on the CDR3 plus reference TRBV7-9 and TRBJ2-1, the full variable domain is DTGVSQNPRHKITKRGQNVTFRCDPISEHNRLYWYRQTLGQGPEFLTYFQNEAQLEKSRLLSDRFSAERPKGSFSTLEIQRTEQGDSAMYLCASSLDGGGSNEQFFGPGTRLTVL.

This clonotype came up many times. The chain links TRBV30 to TRBJ2-1; 9 nucleotides agree with TRBD1. V trimming: 5 bases; J trimming: 0 bases; junction bases outside the gene matches: 5. The CDR3 is 15 residues long. CDR1 GTSNPN and CDR2 SVGIG come from the germline V gene (reference sequence). The CDR3 protein is CAWGGQGFSYNEQFF. CDR3 nucleotide sequence: TGTGCCTGGGGGGGACAGGGCTTCTCCTACAATGAGCAGTTCTTC.

This clonotype showed up many times. This chain links TRBV18 with TRBJ1-1, with D perhaps matching TRBD1 (5 bases). This CDR3 region has 15 residues. V was cut by 2 bases and J by 5 bases, with 15 bases left in between. Germline-derived CDR1 and CDR2 are KGHSH and LQKENI. CDR3 DNA sequence: TGTGCCAGCTCACCAAGGAGCGGGGCGCGGACTGAAGCTTTCTTT. As protein: CASSPRSGARTEAFF. Based on the CDR3 plus reference TRBV18 and TRBJ1-1, the full variable domain is NAGVMQNPRHLVRRRGQEARLRCSPMKGHSHVYWYRQLPEEGLKFMVYLQKENIIDESGMPKERFSAEFPKEGPSILRIQQVVRGDSAAYFCASSPRSGARTEAFFGQGTRLTVV.

The CDR3 protein is CASSYSARSYEQYF. The CDR3 bases are TGTGCCAGCAGTTACTCAGCCAGGAGCTACGAGCAGTACTTC. This chain connects TRBV6-5 to TRBJ2-7, with D hard to call. This CDR3 spans 14 amino acids. The germline V gene encodes CDR1 MNHEY and CDR2 SVGAGI. Trimming shortened V by 0 bases and J by 3 bases, and 9 bases separated the two germline ends.

This clonotype was seen more than once but under ten times. The chain carries TRBV27 and TRBJ2-7, with D perhaps assigned TRBD1 or TRBD2 (6 bases each). The CDR3 has 16 amino acids. Germline-derived CDR1 and CDR2 are MNHEY and SMNVEV (reference sequence). The V end was cut by 2 bases, the J end by 2 bases, with 16 bases between. CDR3: CASSLAPPGATYEQYF. CDR3 nucleotide sequence: TGTGCCAGCAGTTTAGCCCCACCGGGGGCAACCTACGAGCAGTACTTC.

This clonotype showed up many times. The chain joins TRBV6-5 to TRBJ2-5; D possibly uses TRBD1 or TRBD2 (6 bases each). CDR1 MNHEY and CDR2 SVGAGI come from the germline V gene. The CDR3 consists of 13 residues. The V gene lost 2 bases and the J gene lost 3 bases, with 7 bases spanning the gap. The CDR3 DNA reads as TGTGCCAGCAGTTACAGGGGGGAAGAGACCCAGTACTTC. It specifies CASSYRGEETQYF.

On this clonotype itself: A read error may explain this, as a much larger clone is one base away. This rearrangement joins TRBV30 to TRBJ2-5, with 9 bases identical to TRBD2. This CDR3 is 14 amino acids long. The J segment lost 5 bases and the V segment lost 4 bases, leaving 8 bases of the junction unmatched. Germline-derived CDR1 and CDR2 are GTSNPN and SVGIG (reference sequence). The CDR3 region has the DNA TGTGCCTGGAAGCTTAGCGGGAGTGGGGAGACCCAGTACTTC. Translation gives CAWKLSGSGETQYF. The whole variable domain, filled in from reference TRBV30 and TRBJ2-5, reads SQTIHQWPATLVQPVGSPLSLECTVEGTSNPNLYWYRQAAGRGLQLLFYSVGIGQISSEVPQNLSASRPQDRQFILSSKKLLLSDSGFYLCAWKLSGSGETQYFGPGTRLLVL.

This clonotype was detected many times. The V call is TRBV12-3 or TRBV12-4, the J call TRBJ1-1, with 9 bases identical to TRBD1. J was trimmed by 1 base and V by 6 bases; bases with no gene match: 6. The CDR3 has 15 residues. CDR3 protein: CASSLPDRGNTEAFF. CDR3 coding DNA: TGTGCCAGCAGCTTGCCGGACAGGGGGAACACTGAAGCTTTCTTT.

The chain has TRBV19 and TRBJ2-1; TRBD1 might be the D (5 bases). Trimming cost V 6 bases and J 12 bases, with 21 bases left between them. Germline V gene data show CDR1 as LNHDA and CDR2 as SQIVND (reference sequence). The CDR3 loop spans 14 amino acids. The CDR3 reads CASSWKTDRKVQFF. The CDR3 bases are TGTGCCAGTAGCTGGAAGACAGATAGAAAGGTGCAGTTCTTC.

This clonotype was seen many times. This rearrangement joins TRBV7-8 to TRBJ2-1, with 10 bases aligning to TRBD2. The germline CDR1 and CDR2 sequences are SGHVS and FQNEAQ. V lost 0 bases and J lost 4; bases outside the gene matches: 12. The CDR3 consists of 19 residues. The CDR3 nucleotides are TGTGCCAGCAGCTTAGCCGGGGATATAGCGGGAGGCTCATACAATGAGCAGTTCTTC. It encodes CASSLAGDIAGGSYNEQFF.

The V call is TRBV27, the J call TRBJ1-5, with 9 bases that match TRBD1. The J segment lost 3 bases and the V segment lost 4 bases, leaving 13 bases of the junction unmatched. Germline CDR1 reads MNHEY; CDR2 reads SMNVEV (reference sequence). The CDR3 is 18 residues long. The CDR3 bases are TGTGCCAGCAGTTCTCTGGGAGGGACAGGGATTCCCAATCAGCCCCAGCATTTT. Translating it yields CASSSLGGTGIPNQPQHF.

Only a few counts were recorded for this clonotype. The rearrangement joins TRBV29-1 to TRBJ2-7; 7 nucleotides line up with TRBD1. V was pared by 4 bases and J by 0 bases, with 3 bases of the junction left unmatched. This CDR3 contains 13 residues. The V gene's germline CDR1 is SQVTM and CDR2 ANQGSEA. The CDR3 DNA is TGCAGCGTTGTTACAGGGGTCTCCTACGAGCAGTACTTC. Translating it yields CSVVTGVSYEQYF.

This clonotype was detected ten times or more. The rearrangement links TRBV24-1 to TRBJ2-2; weak D call: TRBD1 (5 bases). The CDR3 totals 15 residues. Germline loops: CDR1 KGHDR, CDR2 SFDVKD. V was cut by 5 bases and J by 2 bases, with 11 bases left in between. In DNA, the CDR3 is TGTGCCACCAGTGGTGTCCAGGGCAACACCGGGGAGCTGTTTTTT. It translates to CATSGVQGNTGELFF.

This clonotype has ten or more counts. CDR3 loop: CASRPREFGELFF. The DNA for the CDR3 is TGTGCCAGCAGACCGCGGGAGTTTGGGGAGCTGTTTTTT. The chain has TRBV27 and TRBJ2-2; TRBD2 agrees at 7 bases. The CDR3 has 13 amino acids. CDR1 and CDR2 (germline): MNHEY, SMNVEV (reference sequence). V lost 6 bases and J lost 8; bases outside the gene matches: 6.

This clonotype appeared many times. This sequence joins TRBV27 and TRBJ2-1, with TRBD2 matching over 15 bases. The CDR3 sequence is 16 residues long. With 4 bases clipped from V and 9 bases from J, the junction kept 7 bases outside the gene matches. Germline CDR1 reads MNHEY; CDR2 reads SMNVEV (reference sequence). The CDR3 nucleotides are TGTGCCAGCAGTTCCCGGACTAGCGGGAGGGCCTTTGAGCAGTTCTTC. It is translated as CASSSRTSGRAFEQFF.

This clonotype appeared many times. This chain links TRBV7-8 with TRBJ2-7; D could derive from TRBD1 or TRBD2 (8 bases each). This CDR3 is 15 amino acids long. V lost 5 bases to trimming and J lost 2 bases, with 16 bases between them. Germline V gene lookup returns CDR1 SGHVS and CDR2 FQNEAQ. The CDR3 nucleotides are TGTGCCAGCAGCAAAGACAGGGGACTAGCCTACGAGCAGTACTTC. This gives the protein CASSKDRGLAYEQYF.

The table lists this clonotype with a few counts. The chain is built from TRBV6-1 and TRBJ2-7; D may be TRBD2 (6 bases). CDR1 and CDR2 (germline): MNHNS, SASEGT. The V end was cut by 5 bases, the J end by 9 bases, with 11 bases between. CDR3 length equals 11 residues. CDR3 loop: CASSTGRGQYF. The CDR3 bases are TGTGCCAGCAGTACGGGGCGGGGGCAGTACTTC.

This clonotype was counted a few times. The chain links TRBV29-1 to TRBJ2-3; 9 positions agree with TRBD2. The CDR3 has 14 residues. The V segment lost 2 bases and the J segment 5 bases; nucleotides outside the gene matches: 5. Germline CDR1 and CDR2: SQVTM and ANQGSEA. This CDR3 reads CSVESAGGGDTQYF. The CDR3 nucleotides are TGCAGCGTTGAAAGCGCGGGAGGGGGAGATACGCAGTATTTT.